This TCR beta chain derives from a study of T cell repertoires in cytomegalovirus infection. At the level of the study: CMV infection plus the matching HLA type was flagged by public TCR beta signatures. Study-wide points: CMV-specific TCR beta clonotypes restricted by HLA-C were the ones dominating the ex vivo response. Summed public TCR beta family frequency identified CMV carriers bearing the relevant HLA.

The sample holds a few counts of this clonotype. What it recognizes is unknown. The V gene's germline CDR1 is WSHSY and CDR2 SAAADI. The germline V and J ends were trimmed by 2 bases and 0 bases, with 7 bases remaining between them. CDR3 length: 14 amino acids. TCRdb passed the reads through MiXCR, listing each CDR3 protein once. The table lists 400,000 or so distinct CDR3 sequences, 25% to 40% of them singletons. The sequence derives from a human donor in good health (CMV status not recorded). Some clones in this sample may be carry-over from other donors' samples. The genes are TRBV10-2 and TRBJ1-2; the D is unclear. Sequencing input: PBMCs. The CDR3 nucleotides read TGCGCCAGCAGTGAGAGCAGGACTAACTATGGCTACACCTTC. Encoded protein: CASSESRTNYGYTF.